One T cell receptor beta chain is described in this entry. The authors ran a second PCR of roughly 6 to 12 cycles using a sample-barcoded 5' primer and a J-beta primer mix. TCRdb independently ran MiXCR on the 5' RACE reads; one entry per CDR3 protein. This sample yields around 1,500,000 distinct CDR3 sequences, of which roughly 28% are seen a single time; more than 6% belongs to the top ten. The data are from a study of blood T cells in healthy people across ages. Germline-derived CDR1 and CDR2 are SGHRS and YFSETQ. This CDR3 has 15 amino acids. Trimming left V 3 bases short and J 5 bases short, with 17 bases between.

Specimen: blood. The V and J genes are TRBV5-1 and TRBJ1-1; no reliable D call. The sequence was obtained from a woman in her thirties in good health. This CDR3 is CASSWAQPEGTEAFF. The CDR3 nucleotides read TGCGCCAGCAGCTGGGCCCAACCGGAGGGAACTGAAGCTTTCTTT.